Many counts were recorded for the clone carrying this T cell receptor beta chain. Its antigen is as yet unknown. This sample is drawn from a study of early T cells in non-severe SARS-CoV-2 infection. As for the study in general: Sequenced bulk RNA came from whole blood that was unsorted, and chains were unpaired.

TCRdb processed the 5' RACE reads anew with MiXCR; each CDR3 protein has one entry. The sample lists tens of thousands of distinct CDR3 sequences, about 6.2% occurring once. This CDR3 is built from 13 residues. The germline CDR1 and CDR2 sequences are DFQATT and SNEGSKA (reference sequence). The trim removed 7 bases at V and 7 bases at J, leaving 11 bases unmatched. Overall study findings and caveats: Matching with VDJdb favored anti-spike CD8 responses (missing private and CD4 specificities).

The gene calls are TRBV20-1 and TRBJ2-3, with 7 bases aligning to TRBD1. Here the sequenced sample was whole blood, taken at baseline. The TCR originated in an adult who was a healthcare worker with PCR-confirmed SARS-CoV-2 infection or an uninfected control (not recorded which). CDR3 in amino acids: CSVEDRYTNTQYF. CDR3 nucleotide sequence: TGCAGTGTGGAGGACAGGTATACGAATACGCAGTATTTT.